This record covers a single T cell receptor beta chain. As yet, its antigen is unknown. The V and J ends lost 4 bases and 4 bases respectively, with 16 bases between them. Germline CDR1 reads SQVTM; CDR2 reads ANQGSEA. This CDR3 contains 14 residues. This record comes from a study of CD8 T cells in Susac syndrome. On the study more broadly: At the time of blood draw, patients with Susac syndrome were therapy-naive, receiving corticosteroids, or receiving intravenous immunoglobulin alone. Regarding the study as a whole: The CD4+ T cell repertoires in Susac syndrome did not show any clonal expansion.

In blood CD8+ and CD4+ T cells, TCR beta underwent sequencing. Random hexamers were used to reverse transcribe the RNA input (about 0.45 to 1 ug). TCRdb re-called the immunoSEQ multiplex PCR reads through MiXCR, storing one row per CDR3 protein. The repertoire holds around 200,000 distinct CDR3 sequences, with around 95% as singletons. The sequence was collected from a human donor with Susac syndrome. The rearrangement links TRBV29-1 to TRBJ1-1; D possibly corresponds to TRBD1 (5 bases). The sequencing input was CD4+ T cells from PBMCs. The CDR3 spells CSVGRGIGVTEAFF. The CDR3 coding sequence is TGCAGCGTTGGGCGGGGGATCGGGGTCACTGAAGCTTTCTTT.